This TCR beta chain was identified during a study of cytomegalovirus exposure and HLA in healthy donors. Healthy bone marrow donors made up the donor group. Germline CDR1 and CDR2: SGHRS and YFSETQ. Trimming left V 4 bases short and J 6 bases short, with 13 bases between. CDR3 length: 14 residues. Primers included in the PCR were 60 Vbeta and 13 Jbeta primers. Method: immunoSEQ multiplex PCR; TCRdb's copy keeps in-frame clones and lacks some. The sample consists of some 170,000 clones, approximately 75% of them appearing once. In regard to this clone: The antigen is not known.

Overall study results and limits: Sequencing probably produced one cluster of sequence variants that were highly shared. Being indistinguishable, some V segments were excluded, TRBV6-2 and TRBV6-3 among them.

The chain combines TRBV5-1 with TRBJ2-2; no firm D call. The sample comprised PBMCs. This clonotype was sampled from a young man in good health and CMV-seropositive. CDR3 sequence (DNA): TGCGCCAGCAGCCGGCCCGGCGGCGCCGGGGAGCTGTTTTTT. It codes for CASSRPGGAGELFF.